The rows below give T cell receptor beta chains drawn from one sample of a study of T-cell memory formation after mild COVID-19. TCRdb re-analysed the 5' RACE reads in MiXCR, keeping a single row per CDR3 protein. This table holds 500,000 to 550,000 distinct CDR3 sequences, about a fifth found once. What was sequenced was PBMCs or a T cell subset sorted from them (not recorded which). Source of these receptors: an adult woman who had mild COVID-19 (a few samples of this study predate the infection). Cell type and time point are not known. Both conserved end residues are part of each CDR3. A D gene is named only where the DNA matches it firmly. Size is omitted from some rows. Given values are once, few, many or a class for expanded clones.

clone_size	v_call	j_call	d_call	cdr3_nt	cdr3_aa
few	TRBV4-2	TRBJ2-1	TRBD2	TGTGCCAGCAGGGCCCTGACTAGCGGCAACTACAATGAGCAGTTCTTC	CASRALTSGNYNEQFF
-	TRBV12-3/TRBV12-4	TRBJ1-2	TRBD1	TGTGCCAGCAGTTTAGGGTGGCAGGGGGATGGCTACACCTTC	CASSLGWQGDGYTF
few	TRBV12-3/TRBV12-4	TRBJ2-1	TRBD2	TGTGCCAGCAGTTTACCCCAGCGGGAGAAGGAGTTCTTC	CASSLPQREKEFF
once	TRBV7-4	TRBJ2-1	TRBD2	TGTGCCAGCAGCTTAGGGGGACTAGCGGGATACTACAATGAGCAGTTCTTC	CASSLGGLAGYYNEQFF
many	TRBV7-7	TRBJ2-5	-	TGTGCCAGCAGAGCTACAGGGGGACTACAAGAGACCCAGTACTTC	CASRATGGLQETQYF
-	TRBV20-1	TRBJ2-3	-	TGCAGTGTTTCACCGGTTCACCTGGCAGATACGCAGTATTTT	CSVSPVHLADTQYF
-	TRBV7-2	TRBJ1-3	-	TGTGCCAGCAGCTTAAGTTTAGCTTCTGGAAACACCATATATTTT	CASSLSLASGNTIYF
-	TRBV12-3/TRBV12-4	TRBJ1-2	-	TGTGCCAGCAGTTTGACGGAGCTCTATGGCTACACCTTC	CASSLTELYGYTF
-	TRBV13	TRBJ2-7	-	TGTGCCAGCAGCCGATCAGGGGCGAACTACGAGCAGTACTTC	CASSRSGANYEQYF
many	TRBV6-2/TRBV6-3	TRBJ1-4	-	TGTGCCAGCAGGGACCCAGGCGCCGAAAAACTGTTTTTT	CASRDPGAEKLFF
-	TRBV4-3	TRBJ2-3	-	TGCGCCAGCAGCCAAGATCTAGGGTCAGATACGCAGTATTTT	CASSQDLGSDTQYF
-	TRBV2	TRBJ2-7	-	TGTGCCTCTTGGATCTCCAACTACGAGCAGTACTTC	CASWISNYEQYF
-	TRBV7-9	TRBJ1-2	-	TGTGCCAGCAGCTTAGCCGGGACACCCTATGGCTACACCTTC	CASSLAGTPYGYTF
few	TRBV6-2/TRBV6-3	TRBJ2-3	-	TGTGCCAGCAGTTACGGGGGGCGCGGAGATACGCAGTATTTT	CASSYGGRGDTQYF
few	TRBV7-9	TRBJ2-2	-	TGTGCCAGCAGCTTAACTACGACAGCGGGGGAGCTGTTTTTT	CASSLTTTAGELFF
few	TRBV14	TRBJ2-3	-	TGTGCCAGCAGCCAAGTTGGAGATACAGATACGCAGTATTTT	CASSQVGDTDTQYF
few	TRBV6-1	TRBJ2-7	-	TGTGCCAGCAATAAGATCAGCCAGGTCCCCTACGAGCAGTACTTC	CASNKISQVPYEQYF
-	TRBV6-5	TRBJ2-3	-	TGTGCCAGCAGTTACGCCGAAAGCACAGATACGCAGTATTTT	CASSYAESTDTQYF
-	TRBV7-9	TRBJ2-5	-	TGTGCCAGCAGCTTAGGAAGGGGTTTCCAAGAGACCCAGTACTTC	CASSLGRGFQETQYF
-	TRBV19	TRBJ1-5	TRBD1	TGTGCCAGCAGCAACGCGAGATTAAACAGGGGGCAGCCCCAGCATTTT	CASSNARLNRGQPQHF
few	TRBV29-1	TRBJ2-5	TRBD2	TGCAGCGCCGGGGGGGGGCCTTACGAGACCCAGTACTTC	CSAGGGPYETQYF
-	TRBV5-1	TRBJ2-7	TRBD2	TGCGCCAGCAGCTTGTTTCTAGCGGGCTTCCCGGGGGAGCAGTACTTC	CASSLFLAGFPGEQYF
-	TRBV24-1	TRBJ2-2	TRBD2	TGTGCCACCAGTGATTCAGGGACTAGCGGGATGAACACCGGGGAGCTGTTTTTT	CATSDSGTSGMNTGELFF
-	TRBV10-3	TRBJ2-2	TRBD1	TGTGCCATCAGTGGCGGACAGGATCCCACCGGGGAGCTGTTTTTT	CAISGGQDPTGELFF
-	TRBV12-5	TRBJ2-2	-	TGTGCTAGTGGTTTGGGCACAGGGACAAACCTGAACACCGGGGAGCTGTTTTTT	CASGLGTGTNLNTGELFF
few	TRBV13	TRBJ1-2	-	TGTGCCAGCAGCTTAGGCAGGGAGGTCTATGGCTACACCTTC	CASSLGREVYGYTF
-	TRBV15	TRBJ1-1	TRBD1	TGTGCCACCAGCACAGACAGGGGAGGTGAAGCTTTCTTT	CATSTDRGGEAFF
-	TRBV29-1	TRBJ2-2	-	TGCAGCGTCTCTAGGGGACACCTTAACACCGGGGAGCTGTTTTTT	CSVSRGHLNTGELFF
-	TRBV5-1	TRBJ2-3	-	TGCGCCAGCAGCCCGGAGGGGGGGACTAGCACAGATACGCAGTATTTT	CASSPEGGTSTDTQYF
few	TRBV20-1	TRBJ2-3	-	TGCAGTGCTAGAGATCCGACAGGCTACAAAACGGATACGCAGTATTTT	CSARDPTGYKTDTQYF
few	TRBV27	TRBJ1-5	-	TGTGCCAGCAGTTCATCAGGGAGGAATCAGCCCCAGCATTTT	CASSSSGRNQPQHF
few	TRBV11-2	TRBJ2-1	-	TGTGCCAGCAGATGGGCTTACAATGAGCAGTTCTTC	CASRWAYNEQFF